The rows below give T cell receptor beta chains drawn from one sample of a study of blood T cell repertoires in COVID-19. The data were produced by immunoSEQ multiplex PCR, yet TCRdb's version contains in-frame clones alone and is incomplete. The sample lists under 400,000 clones; around 87% were seen once. The sequencing input was PBMCs or T cells enriched from blood (not recorded which). All receptors derive from a man aged 35-49 years in a cohort exposed to, infected with or recovered from COVID-19 (not recorded which). The conserved cysteine and the conserved F or W are not part of the CDR3 here. Each record gives: CDR3 length, V gene, J gene, CDR3 protein.

len: 13
v_gene: TRBV9
j_gene: TRBJ2-2
CDR3aa: ASSVGGANTGELF

len: 13
v_gene: TRBV19
j_gene: TRBJ2-2
CDR3aa: ASSAGLAATGELF

len: 12
v_gene: TRBV28
j_gene: TRBJ1-1
CDR3aa: ASSSGGLRTEAF

len: 13
v_gene: TRBV11-2
j_gene: TRBJ1-4
CDR3aa: ASSLGTGHNEKLF

len: 12
v_gene: TRBV7-7
j_gene: TRBJ2-5
CDR3aa: ASSQWEGGETQY

len: 12
v_gene: TRBV2
j_gene: TRBJ1-6
CDR3aa: ASNARQGNSPLH

len: 13
v_gene: TRBV18
j_gene: TRBJ2-3
CDR3aa: ASSPRQGGTDTQY

len: 12
v_gene: TRBV5-1
j_gene: TRBJ1-3
CDR3aa: ASSLGLSGNTIY

len: 13
v_gene: TRBV27
j_gene: TRBJ2-1
CDR3aa: ASTRESATYNEQF

len: 11
v_gene: TRBV29-1
j_gene: TRBJ1-6
CDR3aa: SALTGNNSPLH

len: 13
v_gene: TRBV3-1/TRBV3-2
j_gene: TRBJ1-1
CDR3aa: ASSQEAGRNTEAF

len: 11
v_gene: TRBV27
j_gene: TRBJ1-2
CDR3aa: ASSPNRVDGYT

len: 9
v_gene: TRBV3-1/TRBV3-2
j_gene: TRBJ2-1
CDR3aa: ASGRNNEQF

len: 17
v_gene: TRBV11-2
j_gene: TRBJ2-1
CDR3aa: ASSIRTSGRVARYNEQF

len: 13
v_gene: TRBV6-5
j_gene: TRBJ2-2
CDR3aa: ASSPGQGGTGELF

len: 14
v_gene: TRBV11-2
j_gene: TRBJ2-5
CDR3aa: ASSPSTGGIGETQY

len: 11
v_gene: TRBV19
j_gene: TRBJ1-2
CDR3aa: ASSSTTPDGYT

len: 19
v_gene: TRBV18
j_gene: TRBJ2-1
CDR3aa: ASSPPIGSGFSFGSYNEQF

len: 13
v_gene: TRBV10-3
j_gene: TRBJ1-3
CDR3aa: AISDLTGGGNTIY

len: 10
v_gene: TRBV7-9
j_gene: TRBJ2-7
CDR3aa: ASRNRGYEQY

len: 15
v_gene: TRBV19
j_gene: TRBJ2-1
CDR3aa: ASSIRGVPSSYNEQF

len: 10
v_gene: TRBV6-5
j_gene: TRBJ1-1
CDR3aa: ASSYGAREAF

len: 13
v_gene: TRBV27
j_gene: TRBJ2-2
CDR3aa: ASSQAGVRTGELF

len: 17
v_gene: TRBV5-5
j_gene: TRBJ2-2
CDR3aa: ASTHHPGTSGANTGELF

len: 11
v_gene: TRBV7-9
j_gene: TRBJ1-2
CDR3aa: ASSRGQQYGYT

len: 11
v_gene: TRBV5-1
j_gene: TRBJ1-1
CDR3aa: ASSLEGGTEAF

len: 17
v_gene: TRBV11-3
j_gene: TRBJ2-2
CDR3aa: ASSPDTGTSGVNTGELF

len: 11
v_gene: TRBV28
j_gene: TRBJ1-2
CDR3aa: ASSLVGGYGYT

len: 12
v_gene: TRBV7-3
j_gene: TRBJ1-1
CDR3aa: ASSAAGENTEAF

len: 12
v_gene: TRBV5-1
j_gene: TRBJ1-6
CDR3aa: ASSLEGGGSPLH

len: 14
v_gene: TRBV4-1
j_gene: TRBJ1-3
CDR3aa: ASSQREGARGNTIY

len: 13
v_gene: TRBV6-5
j_gene: TRBJ1-1
CDR3aa: ASSFKTASVTEAF

len: 13
v_gene: TRBV5-6
j_gene: TRBJ2-7
CDR3aa: ASSFGRLADYEQY

len: 12
v_gene: TRBV2
j_gene: TRBJ1-1
CDR3aa: ASRRQGAFTEAF